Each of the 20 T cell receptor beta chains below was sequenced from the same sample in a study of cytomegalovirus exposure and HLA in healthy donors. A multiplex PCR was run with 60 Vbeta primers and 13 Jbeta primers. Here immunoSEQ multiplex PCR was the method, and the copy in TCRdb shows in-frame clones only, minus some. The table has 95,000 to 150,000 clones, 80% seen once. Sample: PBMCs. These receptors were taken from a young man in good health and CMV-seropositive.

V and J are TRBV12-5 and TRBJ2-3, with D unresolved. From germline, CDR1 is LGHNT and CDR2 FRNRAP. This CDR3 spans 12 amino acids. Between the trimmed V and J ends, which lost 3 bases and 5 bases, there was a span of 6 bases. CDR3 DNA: TGTGCTAGTGGTTTAGTGAGAGATACGCAGTATTTT. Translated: CASGLVRDTQYF. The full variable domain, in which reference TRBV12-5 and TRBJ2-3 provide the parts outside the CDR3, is DARVTQTPRHKVTEMGQEVTMRCQPILGHNTVFWYRQTMMQGLELLAYFRNRAPLDDSGMPKDRFSAEMPDATLATLKIQPSEPRDSAVYFCASGLVRDTQYFGPGTRLTVL.

The CDR3 region is CASNLRQVLQETQYF. The CDR3 DNA follows: TGTGCCAGCAACCTGCGACAGGTCCTGCAAGAGACCCAGTACTTC. The rearrangement joins TRBV21-1 to TRBJ2-5; whether TRBD1, the table's D call, matches the DNA was not checked. TRBV21-1 is noted as a pseudogene. The CDR3 is made up of 15 amino acids.

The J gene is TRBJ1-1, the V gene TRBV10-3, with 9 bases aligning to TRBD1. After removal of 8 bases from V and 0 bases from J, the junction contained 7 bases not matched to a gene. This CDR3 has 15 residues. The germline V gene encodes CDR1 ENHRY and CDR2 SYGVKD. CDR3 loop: CAIRPGQGMNTEAFF. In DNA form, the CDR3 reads TGTGCCATCCGCCCGGGACAGGGAATGAACACTGAAGCTTTCTTT.

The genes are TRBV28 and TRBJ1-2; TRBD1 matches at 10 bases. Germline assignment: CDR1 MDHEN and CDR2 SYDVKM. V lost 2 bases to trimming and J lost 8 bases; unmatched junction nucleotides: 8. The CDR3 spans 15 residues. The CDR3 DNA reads TGTGCCAGCAGTTTAAGGGGACAGGGGATAAGGGGCTACACCTTC. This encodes CASSLRGQGIRGYTF.

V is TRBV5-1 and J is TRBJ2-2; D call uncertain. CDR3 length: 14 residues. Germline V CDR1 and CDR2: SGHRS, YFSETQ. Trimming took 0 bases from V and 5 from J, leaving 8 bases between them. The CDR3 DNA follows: TGCGCCAGCAGCTTGGTTATTAGAACCGGGGAGCTGTTTTTT. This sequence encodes CASSLVIRTGELFF.

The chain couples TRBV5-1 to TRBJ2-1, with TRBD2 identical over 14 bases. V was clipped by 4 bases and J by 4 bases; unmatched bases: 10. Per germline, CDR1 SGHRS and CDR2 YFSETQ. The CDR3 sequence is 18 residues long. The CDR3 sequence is CASSRQPGLAGDYNEQFF. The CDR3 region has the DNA TGCGCCAGCAGCAGACAACCGGGACTAGCGGGGGATTACAATGAGCAGTTCTTC.

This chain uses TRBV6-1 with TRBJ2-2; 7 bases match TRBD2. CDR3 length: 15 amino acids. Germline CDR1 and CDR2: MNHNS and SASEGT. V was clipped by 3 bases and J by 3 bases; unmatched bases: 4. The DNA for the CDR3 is TGTGCCAGCAGTGATAGCGGGTGGTACACCGGGGAGCTGTTTTTT. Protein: CASSDSGWYTGELFF.

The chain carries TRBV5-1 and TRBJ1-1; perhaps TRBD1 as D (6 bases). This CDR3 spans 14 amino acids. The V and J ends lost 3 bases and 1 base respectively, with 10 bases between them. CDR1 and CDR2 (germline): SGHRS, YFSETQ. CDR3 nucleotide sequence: TGCGCCAGCAGCTGGGACACATCGAACACTGAAGCTTTCTTT. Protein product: CASSWDTSNTEAFF.

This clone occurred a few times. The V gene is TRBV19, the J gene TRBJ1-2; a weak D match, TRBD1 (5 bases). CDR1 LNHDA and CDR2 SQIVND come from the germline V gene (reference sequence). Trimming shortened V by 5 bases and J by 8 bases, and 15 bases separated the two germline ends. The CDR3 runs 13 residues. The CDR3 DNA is TGTGCCAGTAGTGTCAGTAGGGGAACCGGCTACACCTTC. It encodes CASSVSRGTGYTF. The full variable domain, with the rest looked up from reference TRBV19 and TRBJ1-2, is DGGITQSPKYLFRKEGQNVTLSCEQNLNHDAMYWYRQDPGQGLRLIYYSQIVNDFQKGDIAEGYSVSREKKESFPLTVTSAQKNPTAFYLCASSVSRGTGYTFGSGTRLTVV.

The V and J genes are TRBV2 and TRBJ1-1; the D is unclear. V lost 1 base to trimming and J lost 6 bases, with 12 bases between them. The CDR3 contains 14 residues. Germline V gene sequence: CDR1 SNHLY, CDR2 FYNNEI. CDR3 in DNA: TGTGCCAGCAGTGAAGGGGCGTGGAAGGCTGAAGCTTTCTTT. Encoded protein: CASSEGAWKAEAFF.

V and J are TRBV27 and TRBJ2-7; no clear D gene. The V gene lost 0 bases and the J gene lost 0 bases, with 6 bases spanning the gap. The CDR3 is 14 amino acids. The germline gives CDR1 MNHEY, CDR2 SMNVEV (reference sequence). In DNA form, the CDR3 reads TGTGCCAGCAGTTTATCCCACAGCTCCTACGAGCAGTACTTC. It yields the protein CASSLSHSSYEQYF.

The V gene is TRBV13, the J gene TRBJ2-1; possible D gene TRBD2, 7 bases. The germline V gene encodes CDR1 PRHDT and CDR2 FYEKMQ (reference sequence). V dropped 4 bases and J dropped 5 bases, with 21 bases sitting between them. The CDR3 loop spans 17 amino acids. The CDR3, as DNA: TGTGCCAGCAGCTCCCATTCAGGGGAGGGTCGCGACAATGAGCAGTTCTTC. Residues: CASSSHSGEGRDNEQFF.

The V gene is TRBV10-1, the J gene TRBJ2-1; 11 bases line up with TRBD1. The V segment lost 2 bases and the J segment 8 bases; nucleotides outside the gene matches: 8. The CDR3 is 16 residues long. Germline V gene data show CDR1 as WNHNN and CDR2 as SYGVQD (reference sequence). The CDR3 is CASSEGWTGGADEQFF. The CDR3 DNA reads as TGCGCCAGCAGTGAGGGTTGGACAGGGGGCGCAGATGAGCAGTTCTTC.

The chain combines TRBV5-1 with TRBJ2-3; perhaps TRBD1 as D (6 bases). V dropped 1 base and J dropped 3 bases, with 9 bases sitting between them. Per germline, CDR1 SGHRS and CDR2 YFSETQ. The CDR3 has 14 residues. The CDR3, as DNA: TGCGCCAGCAGCTTGATGACAGGTACAGATACGCAGTATTTT. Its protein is CASSLMTGTDTQYF. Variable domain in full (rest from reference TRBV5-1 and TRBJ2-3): KAGVTQTPRYLIKTRGQQVTLSCSPISGHRSVSWYQQTPGQGLQFLFEYFSETQRNKGNFPGRFSGRQFSNSRSEMNVSTLELGDSALYLCASSLMTGTDTQYFGPGTRLTVL.

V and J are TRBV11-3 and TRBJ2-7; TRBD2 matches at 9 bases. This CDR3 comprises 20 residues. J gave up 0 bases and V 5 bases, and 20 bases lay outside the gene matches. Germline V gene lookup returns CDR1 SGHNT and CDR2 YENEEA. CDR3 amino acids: CASSPRLAELLHESSYEQYF. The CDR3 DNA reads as TGTGCCAGCAGCCCGCGACTAGCGGAGCTCCTGCATGAAAGCTCCTACGAGCAGTACTTC.

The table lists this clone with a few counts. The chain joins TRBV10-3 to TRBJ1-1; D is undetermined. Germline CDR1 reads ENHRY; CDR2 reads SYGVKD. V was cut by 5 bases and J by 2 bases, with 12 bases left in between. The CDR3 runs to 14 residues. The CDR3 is CAISPRLTNTEAFF. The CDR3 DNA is TGTGCCATCAGTCCGCGACTGACTAACACTGAAGCTTTCTTT.

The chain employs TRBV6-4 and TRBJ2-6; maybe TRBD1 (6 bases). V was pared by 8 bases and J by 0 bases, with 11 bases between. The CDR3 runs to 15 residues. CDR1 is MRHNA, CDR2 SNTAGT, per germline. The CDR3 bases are TGTGCCAGCCCTGGACAGACCTCTGGGGCCAACGTCCTGACTTTC. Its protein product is CASPGQTSGANVLTF.

In nucleotides, the CDR3 is TGTGCCAGTAGGGTCTATAATCAGCCCCAGCATTTT. This encodes CASRVYNQPQHF. V is TRBV19 and J is TRBJ1-5; D not certain. Trimming took 6 bases from V and 4 from J, leaving 7 bases between them. The V gene's germline CDR1 is LNHDA and CDR2 SQIVND (reference sequence). The CDR3 runs to 12 residues.

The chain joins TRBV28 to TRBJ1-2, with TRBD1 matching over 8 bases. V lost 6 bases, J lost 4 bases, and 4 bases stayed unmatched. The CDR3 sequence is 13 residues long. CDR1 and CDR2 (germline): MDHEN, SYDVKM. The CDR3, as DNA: TGTGCCAGCAGGGTCGGACAGGGCTATGGCTACACCTTC. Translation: CASRVGQGYGYTF.

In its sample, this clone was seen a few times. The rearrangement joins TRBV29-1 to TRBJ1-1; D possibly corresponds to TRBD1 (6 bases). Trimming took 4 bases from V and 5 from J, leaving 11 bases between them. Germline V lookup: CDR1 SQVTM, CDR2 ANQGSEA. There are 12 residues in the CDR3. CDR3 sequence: CSVGARGTEAFF. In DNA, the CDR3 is TGCAGCGTTGGCGCCAGGGGAACTGAAGCTTTCTTT.